What follows are 3 T cell receptor beta chains derived from one specimen sequenced in a study of T cells in Graves' hyperthyroidism and ophthalmopathy. Amplified TCR beta CDR3 regions derived from RNA transcripts. The HTBI set primed first-round TCR CDR3 RT-PCR. TCRdb ran MiXCR on the multiplex PCR reads and lists one entry per CDR3 protein. This table has roughly 380,000 distinct CDR3 sequences, roughly 14% appearing once. What was sequenced was blood. The receptors here all came from a woman in her sixties or seventies with Graves' hyperthyroidism.

On this clonotype itself: Possible read error: a much larger clone is one base away. The V and J genes are TRBV2 and TRBJ1-2; 8 bases match TRBD1. In germline, CDR1 is SNHLY, CDR2 FYNNEI. The CDR3 runs 11 residues. The CDR3 bases are TGTGCCGGAGGACAGGGAAGGAGCTACGCCTTC. As protein: CAGGQGRSYAF.

This clonotype was counted at least ten times. The chain combines TRBV7-9 with TRBJ2-1; 11 nucleotides agree with TRBD1. Germline CDR1 SEHNR, CDR2 FQNEAQ (reference sequence). CDR3 length: 14 amino acids. Losses at the gene ends were 5 bases for V and 5 bases for J; bases not matched to a gene: 2. The CDR3 here is CASSGTGGHNEQFF. DNA for the CDR3: TGTGCCAGCAGCGGGACAGGGGGACACAATGAGCAGTTCTTC.

Details on this clonotype: The junction and the germline gene differ at one end; a read error may be behind it. The chain uses TRBV7-8 and TRBJ2-5, with D tentatively TRBD1 or TRBD2 (5 bases each). The germline CDR1 and CDR2 sequences are SGHVS and FQNEAQ. This CDR3 is built from 12 residues. This chain's CDR3 is CASSLDPGRKNF. The CDR3 DNA is TGTGCCAGCAGCTTAGACCCGGGACGGAAAAACTTC.